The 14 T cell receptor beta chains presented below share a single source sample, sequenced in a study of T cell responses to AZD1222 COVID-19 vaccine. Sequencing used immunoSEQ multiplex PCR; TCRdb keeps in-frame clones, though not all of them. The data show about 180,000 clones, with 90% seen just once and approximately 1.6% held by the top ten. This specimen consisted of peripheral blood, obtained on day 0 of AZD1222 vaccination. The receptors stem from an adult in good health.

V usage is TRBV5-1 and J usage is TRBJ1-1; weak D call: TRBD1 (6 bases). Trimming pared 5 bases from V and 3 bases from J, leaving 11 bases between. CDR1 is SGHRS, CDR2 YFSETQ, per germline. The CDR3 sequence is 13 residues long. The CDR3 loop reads CASRSGVDTEAFF. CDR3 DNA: TGCGCCAGCAGATCAGGGGTTGACACTGAAGCTTTCTTT.

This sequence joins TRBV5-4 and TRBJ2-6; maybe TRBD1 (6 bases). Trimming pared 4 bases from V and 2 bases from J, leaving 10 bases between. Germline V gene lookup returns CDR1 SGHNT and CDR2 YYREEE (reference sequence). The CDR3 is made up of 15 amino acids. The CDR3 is CASSVQGTGANVLTF. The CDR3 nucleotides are TGTGCCAGCAGCGTGCAGGGGACTGGGGCCAACGTCCTGACTTTC.

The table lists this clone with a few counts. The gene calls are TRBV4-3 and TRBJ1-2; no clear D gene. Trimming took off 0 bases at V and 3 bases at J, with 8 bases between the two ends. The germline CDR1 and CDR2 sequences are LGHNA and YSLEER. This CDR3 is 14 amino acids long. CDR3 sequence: CASSQDPWDYGYTF. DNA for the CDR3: TGCGCCAGCAGCCAAGACCCGTGGGACTATGGCTACACCTTC.

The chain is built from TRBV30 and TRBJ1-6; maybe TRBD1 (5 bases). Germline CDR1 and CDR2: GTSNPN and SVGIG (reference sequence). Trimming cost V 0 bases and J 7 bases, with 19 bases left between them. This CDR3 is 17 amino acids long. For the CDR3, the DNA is TGTGCCTGGAGTGTAGGGCCGGGGGTAGGTAAAAATTCACCCCTCCACTTT. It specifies CAWSVGPGVGKNSPLHF.

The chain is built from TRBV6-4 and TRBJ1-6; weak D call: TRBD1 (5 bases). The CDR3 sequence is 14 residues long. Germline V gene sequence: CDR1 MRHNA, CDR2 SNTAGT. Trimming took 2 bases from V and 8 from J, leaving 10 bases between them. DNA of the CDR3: TGTGCCAGCAGTGACGACGGGGGGGATTCACCCCTCCACTTT. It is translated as CASSDDGGDSPLHF.

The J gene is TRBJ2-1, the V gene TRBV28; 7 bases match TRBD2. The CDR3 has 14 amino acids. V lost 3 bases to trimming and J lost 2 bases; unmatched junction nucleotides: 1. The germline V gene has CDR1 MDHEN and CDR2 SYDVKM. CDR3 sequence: CASSFSGAYNEQFF. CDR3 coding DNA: TGTGCCAGCAGTTTCAGCGGGGCCTACAATGAGCAGTTCTTC.

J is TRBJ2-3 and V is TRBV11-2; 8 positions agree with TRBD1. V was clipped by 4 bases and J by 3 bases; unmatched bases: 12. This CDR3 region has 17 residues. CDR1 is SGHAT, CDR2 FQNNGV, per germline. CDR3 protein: CASSSRFRGPATDTQYF. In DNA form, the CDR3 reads TGTGCCAGCAGCTCCCGCTTCAGGGGGCCAGCGACAGATACGCAGTATTTT.

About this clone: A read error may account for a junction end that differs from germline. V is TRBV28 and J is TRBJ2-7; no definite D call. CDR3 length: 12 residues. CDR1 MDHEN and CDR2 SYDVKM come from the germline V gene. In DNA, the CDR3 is TGTGCCAGCAGTTCTCCCCCCTATGAGCAGTACTTC. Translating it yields CASSSPPYEQYF. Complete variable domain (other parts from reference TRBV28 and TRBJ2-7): DVKVTQSSRYLVKRTGEKVFLECVQDMDHENMFWYRQDPGLGLRLIYFSYDVKMKEKGDIPEGYSVSREKKERFSLILESASTNQTSMYLCASSSPPYEQYFGPGTRLTVT.

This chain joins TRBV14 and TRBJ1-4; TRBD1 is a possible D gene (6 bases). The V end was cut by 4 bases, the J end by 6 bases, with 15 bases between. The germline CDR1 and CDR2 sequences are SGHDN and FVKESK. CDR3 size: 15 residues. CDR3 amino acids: CASSRTVGGDEKLFF. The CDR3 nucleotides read TGTGCCAGCAGCCGCACCGTGGGGGGCGATGAAAAACTGTTTTTT. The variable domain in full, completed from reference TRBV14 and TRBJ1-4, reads EAGVTQFPSHSVIEKGQTVTLRCDPISGHDNLYWYRRVMGKEIKFLLHFVKESKQDESGMPNNRFLAERTGGTYSTLKVQPAELEDSGVYFCASSRTVGGDEKLFFGSGTQLSVL.

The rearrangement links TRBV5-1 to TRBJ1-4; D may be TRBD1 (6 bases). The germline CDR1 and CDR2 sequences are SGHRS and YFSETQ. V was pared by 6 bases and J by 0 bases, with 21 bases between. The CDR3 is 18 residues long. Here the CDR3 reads CASKPEPGQGATNEKLFF. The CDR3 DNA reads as TGCGCCAGCAAACCGGAACCGGGACAAGGTGCAACTAATGAAAAACTGTTTTTT.

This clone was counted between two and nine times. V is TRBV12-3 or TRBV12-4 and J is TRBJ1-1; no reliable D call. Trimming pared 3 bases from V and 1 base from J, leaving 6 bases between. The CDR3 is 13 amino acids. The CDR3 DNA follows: TGTGCCAGCAGTTTCCGCCCGAACACTGAAGCTTTCTTT. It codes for CASSFRPNTEAFF.

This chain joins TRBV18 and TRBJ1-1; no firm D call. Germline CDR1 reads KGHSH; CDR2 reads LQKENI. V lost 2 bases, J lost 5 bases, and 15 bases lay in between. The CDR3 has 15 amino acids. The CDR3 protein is CASSPTEHRGTEAFF. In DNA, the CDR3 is TGTGCCAGCTCACCAACGGAGCATCGGGGAACTGAAGCTTTCTTT.

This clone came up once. The CDR3 sequence: CASSQDSLGVQPQHF. Written as DNA, the CDR3 is TGCGCCAGCAGCCAAGATAGTTTGGGGGTTCAGCCCCAGCATTTT. The V and J genes are TRBV4-3 and TRBJ1-5; maybe TRBD1 (5 bases). The germline gives CDR1 LGHNA, CDR2 YSLEER. Trimming shortened V by 0 bases and J by 6 bases, and 12 bases separated the two germline ends. The CDR3 is made up of 15 amino acids.

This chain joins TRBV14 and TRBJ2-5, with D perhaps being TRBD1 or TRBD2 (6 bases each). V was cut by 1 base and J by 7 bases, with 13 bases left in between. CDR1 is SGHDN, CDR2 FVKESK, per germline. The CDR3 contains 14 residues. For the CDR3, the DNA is TGTGCCAGCAGCCAAGGGTCGGGGGCAGGGACCCAGTACTTC. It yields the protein CASSQGSGAGTQYF.